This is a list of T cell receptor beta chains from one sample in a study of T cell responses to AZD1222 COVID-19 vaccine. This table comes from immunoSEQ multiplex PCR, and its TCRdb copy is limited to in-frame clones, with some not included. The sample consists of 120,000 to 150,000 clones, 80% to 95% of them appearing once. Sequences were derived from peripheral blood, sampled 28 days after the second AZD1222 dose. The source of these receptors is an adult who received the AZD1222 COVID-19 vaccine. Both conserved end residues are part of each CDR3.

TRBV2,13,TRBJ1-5,CASRGQNNQPQHF
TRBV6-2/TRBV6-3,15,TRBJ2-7,CASSPGTRVIYEQYF
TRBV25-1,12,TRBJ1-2,CASSPGGGGYTF
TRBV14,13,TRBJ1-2,CASSGLVSSGYTF
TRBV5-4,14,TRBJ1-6,CASRAGANNSPLHF
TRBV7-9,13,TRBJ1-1,CASSLPGQRGAFF
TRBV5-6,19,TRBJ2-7,CASSGNRGRIRYPVDEQYF
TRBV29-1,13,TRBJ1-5,CSVQPGGNQPQHF
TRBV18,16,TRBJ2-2,CASSPVAGASGGELFF
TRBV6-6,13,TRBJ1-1,CASGGTGNTEAFF
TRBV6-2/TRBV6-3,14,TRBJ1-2,CASSQYRDTYGYTF
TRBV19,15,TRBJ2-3,CASTLNFGSTDTQYF
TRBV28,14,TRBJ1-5,CASAGHYSNQPQHF
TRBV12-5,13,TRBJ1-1,CASALGRGTEAFF
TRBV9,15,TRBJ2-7,CASSASGGSSYEQYF
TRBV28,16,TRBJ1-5,CASSSGDNYSNQPQHF
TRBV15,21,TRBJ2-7,CATSRGEQGPGLAGESYEQYF
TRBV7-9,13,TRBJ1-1,CASSSRTGTEAFF
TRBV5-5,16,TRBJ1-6,CASSRGAGRQNSPLHF
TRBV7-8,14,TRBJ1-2,CASSLARQDYGYTF
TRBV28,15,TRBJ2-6,CASSLTGSGANVLTF
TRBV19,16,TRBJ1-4,CASSGTGGVNREKLFF
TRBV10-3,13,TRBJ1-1,CAISESYPTEAFF
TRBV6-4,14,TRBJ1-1,CASKNQGWHTEAFF
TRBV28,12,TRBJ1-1,CASRGRHTEAFF
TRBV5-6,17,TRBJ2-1,CASREGLTALYGNEQFF
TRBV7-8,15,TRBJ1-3,CASSFRWSSGNTIYF
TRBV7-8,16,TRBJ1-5,CASSPHDRGLSQPQHF
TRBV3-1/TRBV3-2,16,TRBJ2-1,CASSQVSLGRNNEQFF
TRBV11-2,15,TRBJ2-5,CASSRGHLGGETQYF
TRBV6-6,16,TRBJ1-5,CASSYAPEQGNQPQHF
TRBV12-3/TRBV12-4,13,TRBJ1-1,CASSFSIGTEAFF
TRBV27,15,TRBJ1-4,CANRDRGNANEKLFF
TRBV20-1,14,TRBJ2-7,CSASPGTGGYEQYF
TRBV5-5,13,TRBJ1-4,CASSLTVDEKLFF
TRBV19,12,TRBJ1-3,CAVGVSGNTIYF
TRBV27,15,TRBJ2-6,CASTHQGSGANVLTF
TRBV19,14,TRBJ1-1,CASSMETQTTEAFF
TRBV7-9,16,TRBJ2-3,CASSLVVGSSTDTQYF
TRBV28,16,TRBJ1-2,CASRRTGTGGSGGYTF
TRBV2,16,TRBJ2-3,CASSERAGGRTDTQYF
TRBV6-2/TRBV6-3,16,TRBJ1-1,CASSYAGQGANTEAFF
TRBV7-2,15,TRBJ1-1,CASSFNSVENTEAFF